The entry below describes one TCR beta chain. The source of the sample is a study of T-cell memory formation after mild COVID-19. The CDR3 spans 13 residues. Germline loops: CDR1 SQVTM, CDR2 ANQGSEA. V lost 7 bases and J lost 6; bases outside the gene matches: 5. TCRdb fed the 5' RACE reads into MiXCR, producing one record per CDR3 protein. In the table there are around 300,000 distinct CDR3 sequences, 12% to 15% of which are singletons. The chain combines TRBV29-1 with TRBJ2-3, with 12 bases matching TRBD1. The sample consisted of PBMCs or a T cell subset sorted from them (not recorded which). This sequence originates from a man aged 18 to 29 who had mild COVID-19 (a few samples of this study predate the infection). Cell type and time point are not known. CDR3 protein: CSAGTGGSDTQYF. The CDR3 DNA reads TGCAGCGCTGGGACAGGGGGCTCCGATACGCAGTATTTT.